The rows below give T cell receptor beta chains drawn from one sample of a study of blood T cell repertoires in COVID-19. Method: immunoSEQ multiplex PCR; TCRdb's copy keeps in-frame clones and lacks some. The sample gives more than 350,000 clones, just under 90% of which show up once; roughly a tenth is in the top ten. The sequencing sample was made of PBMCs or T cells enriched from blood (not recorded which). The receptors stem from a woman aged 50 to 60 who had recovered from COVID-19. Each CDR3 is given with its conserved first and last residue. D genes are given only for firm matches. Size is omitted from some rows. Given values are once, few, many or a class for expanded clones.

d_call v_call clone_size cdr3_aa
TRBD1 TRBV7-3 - CASSLTRDSRTTDTQYF
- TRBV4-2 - CASSQDWRDPEAFF
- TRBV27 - CAVTGTSTDTQYF
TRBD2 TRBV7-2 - CASSGSGEINEQFF
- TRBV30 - CAWSVGSGYTF
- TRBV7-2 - CASSRGSNTEAFF
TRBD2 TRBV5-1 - CASKAVSGGALDTQYF
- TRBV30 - CAWSTDFYGYTF
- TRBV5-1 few CASSLEGEVHGYTF
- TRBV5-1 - CASSFGGRSYEQYF
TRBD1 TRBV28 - CASSVGTGYEETQYF
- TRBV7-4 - CASSYDRCSNQPQHF
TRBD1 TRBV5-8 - CATGTENIQYF
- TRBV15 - CATSRLADTQYF
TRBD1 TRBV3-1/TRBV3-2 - CASINRGPETGELFF
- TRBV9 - CASSVDPSPIEQYF
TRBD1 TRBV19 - CASRDSGALIQSLHF
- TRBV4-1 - CASSQVAGSSYNEQFF
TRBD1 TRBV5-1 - CASSLSGQGDEKLFF
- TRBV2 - CASSVSGNSNQPQHF
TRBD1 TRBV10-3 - CAIRRGQENSPLHF
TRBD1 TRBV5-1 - CASSLDETGNGYTF
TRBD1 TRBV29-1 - CSVPDRGRTEAFF
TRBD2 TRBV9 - CASSVGPLAGETQYF
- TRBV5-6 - CASSFRTAGINTEAFF
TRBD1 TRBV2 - CASSDPGQGKGYTF
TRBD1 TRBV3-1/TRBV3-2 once CASSQGCRGQGNQPQHF
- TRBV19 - CASKPWTEIYGYTF
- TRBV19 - CASSGVGGRWNTEAFF
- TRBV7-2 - CASSRGTSTDTQYF
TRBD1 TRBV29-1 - CSVNRDRGETQYF
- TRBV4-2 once CASSQDLRSSNYGYTF
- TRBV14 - CASSQTRETQYF
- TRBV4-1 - CASSQEARKKETQYF
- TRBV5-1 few CASSLGSGGTGGGNTIYF
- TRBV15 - CATSRDRSEGAFF
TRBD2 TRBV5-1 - CASSLGSGGGVDTQYF
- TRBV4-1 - CASSQEPRGSSPNEQFF
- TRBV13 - CASSFRRQTYNEQFF
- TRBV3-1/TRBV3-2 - CASSQGRPGAQPQHF
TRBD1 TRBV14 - CASSQEYWTGLSLSNEQYF
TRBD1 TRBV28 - CASRSDRGLNYGYTF
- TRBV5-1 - CASSLGDIINYGYTF
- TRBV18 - CASSTITAENYGYTF
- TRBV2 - CAKGVNYGYTF
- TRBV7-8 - CASSWAGNSPLHF
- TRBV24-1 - CATSDLGEHQPQHF
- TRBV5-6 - CASAAGVRGSDQPQHF
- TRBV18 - CASSPASGVPEAFF
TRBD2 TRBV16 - CASSQPFSGGRTYEQYF
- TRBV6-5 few CASTIVAGNSYEQYF
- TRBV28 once CASSRTGGRHNQPQHF
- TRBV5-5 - CASTRDTGSGNTIYF
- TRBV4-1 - CASSQGYSRGDQPQHF
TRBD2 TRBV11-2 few CASSLVSRGVGNTGELFF
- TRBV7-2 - CASSLREKGSYEQYF
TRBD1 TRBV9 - CASSGQGAGTEAFF
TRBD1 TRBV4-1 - CASSRDSGDTEAFF
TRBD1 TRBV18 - CASSHEGARQPQHF
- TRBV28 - CATPERSAAFF